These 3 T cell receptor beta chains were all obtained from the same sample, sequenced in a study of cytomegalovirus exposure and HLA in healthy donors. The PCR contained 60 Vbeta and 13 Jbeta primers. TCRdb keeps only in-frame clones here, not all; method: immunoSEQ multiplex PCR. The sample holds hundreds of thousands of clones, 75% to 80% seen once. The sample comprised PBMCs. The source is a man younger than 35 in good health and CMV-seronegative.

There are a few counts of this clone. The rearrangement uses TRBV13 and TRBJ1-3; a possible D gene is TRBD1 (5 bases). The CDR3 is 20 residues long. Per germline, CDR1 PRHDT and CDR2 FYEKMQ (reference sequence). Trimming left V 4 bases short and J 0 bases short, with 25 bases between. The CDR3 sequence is CASSYSWPTGREYSGNTIYF. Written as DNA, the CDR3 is TGTGCCAGCAGCTACTCTTGGCCGACTGGCAGGGAATACTCTGGAAACACCATATATTTT.

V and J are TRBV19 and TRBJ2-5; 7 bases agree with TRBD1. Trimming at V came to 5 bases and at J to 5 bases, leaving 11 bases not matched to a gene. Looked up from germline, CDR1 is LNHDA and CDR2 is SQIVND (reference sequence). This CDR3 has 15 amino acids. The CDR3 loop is CASSLDRASGETQYF. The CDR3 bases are TGTGCCAGTAGTCTCGACAGGGCTTCTGGGGAGACCCAGTACTTC.

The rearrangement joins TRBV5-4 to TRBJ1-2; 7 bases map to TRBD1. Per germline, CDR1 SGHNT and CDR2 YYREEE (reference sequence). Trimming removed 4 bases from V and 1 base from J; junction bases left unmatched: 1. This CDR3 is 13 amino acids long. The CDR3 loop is CASSGDSNYGYTF. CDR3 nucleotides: TGTGCCAGCAGCGGGGACAGTAACTATGGCTACACCTTC.